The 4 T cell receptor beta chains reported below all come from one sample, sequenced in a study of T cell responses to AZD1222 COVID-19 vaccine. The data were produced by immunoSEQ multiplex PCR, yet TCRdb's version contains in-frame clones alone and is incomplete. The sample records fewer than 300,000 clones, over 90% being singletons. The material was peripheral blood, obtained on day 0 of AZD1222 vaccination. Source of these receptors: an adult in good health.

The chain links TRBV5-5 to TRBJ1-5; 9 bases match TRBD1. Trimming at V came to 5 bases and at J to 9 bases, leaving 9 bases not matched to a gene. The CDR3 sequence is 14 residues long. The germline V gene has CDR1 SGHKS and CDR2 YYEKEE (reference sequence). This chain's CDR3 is CASSWTGTGPPQHF. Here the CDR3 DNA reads TGTGCCAGCAGTTGGACCGGGACAGGGCCGCCCCAGCATTTT.

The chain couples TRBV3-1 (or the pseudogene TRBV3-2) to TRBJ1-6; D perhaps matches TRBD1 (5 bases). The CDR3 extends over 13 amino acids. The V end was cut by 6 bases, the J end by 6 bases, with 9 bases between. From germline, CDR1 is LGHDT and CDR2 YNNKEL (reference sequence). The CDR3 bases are TGTGCCAGCAGACTTCAGGGTAATTCACCCCTCCACTTT. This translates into CASRLQGNSPLHF.

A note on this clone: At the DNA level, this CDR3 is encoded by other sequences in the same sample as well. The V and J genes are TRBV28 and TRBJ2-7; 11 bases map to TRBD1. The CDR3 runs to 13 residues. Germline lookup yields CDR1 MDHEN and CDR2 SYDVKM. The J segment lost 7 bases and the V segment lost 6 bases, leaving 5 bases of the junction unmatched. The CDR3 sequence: CASRPGQGGEQYF. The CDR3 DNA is TGTGCCAGCAGGCCGGGACAGGGGGGAGAGCAGTACTTC.

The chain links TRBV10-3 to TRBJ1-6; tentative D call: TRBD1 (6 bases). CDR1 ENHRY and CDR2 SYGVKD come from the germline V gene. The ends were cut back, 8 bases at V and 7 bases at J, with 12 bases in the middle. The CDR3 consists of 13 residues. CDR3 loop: CAIRGAHNSPLHF. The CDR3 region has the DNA TGTGCCATCCGGGGGGCGCACAATTCACCCCTCCACTTT.